The clone carrying this TCR beta chain was recorded many times. The V and J ends lost 1 base and 7 bases respectively, with 8 bases between them. This CDR3 is 14 amino acids long. The germline V gene encodes CDR1 SEHNR and CDR2 FQNEAQ (reference sequence). The data were obtained in a study of CD8+CD57+ T cells in acquired aplastic anemia. According to the study, genomic DNA was the template for TCR beta VDJ and CDR3 profiling. From the reads, TCRdb called clonotypes with MiXCR, one entry per CDR3 protein. The repertoire consists of about 150,000 distinct CDR3 sequences, with around 43% occurring once and the leading ten covering under 3.5%. Those patients picked for sequencing had displayed CD8+CD57+ cell expansion on flow cytometry.

This TCR was recovered from a human donor with aplastic anemia. Sequenced input: sorted CD4+, CD8+, or CD8+CD57+ T cells (not recorded which) from PBMCs. The rearrangement uses TRBV7-9 and TRBJ1-6; D may be TRBD1 (6 bases). CDR3 region: CASSLGDKNSPLHF. CDR3 nucleotides: TGTGCCAGCAGCTTAGGGGACAAAAATTCACCCCTCCACTTT.